The following is a T cell receptor beta chain sequence with its context. No DNA is given; TCRdb re-called the 5' RACE reads and lists each CDR3 protein once. The sample data list 350,000 to 400,000 distinct CDR3 sequences. This sample stems from a study of T cells expressing NK-cell markers. CDR1 SNHLY and CDR2 FYNNEI come from the germline V gene. The CDR3 is made up of 14 amino acids. The receptor comes from a woman between 45 and 65 years old in good health. The V call is TRBV2, the J call TRBJ2-2. The source material was blood T cells: a sorted CD56 or NKG2C T cell subset, CD4+ or CD8+ T cells, or bulk PBMC T cells (not recorded which). Here the CDR3 reads CASLFAALDGELFF.